The 31 T cell receptor beta chains below come from one sample, sequenced in a study of CD4 and CD8 cells across lung adenocarcinoma regions. TCRdb re-called the PCR reads with MiXCR, one entry per CDR3 protein. This table has about 25,000 distinct CDR3 sequences, 53% appearing once. The sequenced material came from CD8+ T cells from the center of a lung tumor. The origin of the receptors is a male donor with lung adenocarcinoma. The CD4 and CD8 labels of this study may be unreliable.

This chain links TRBV6-1 with TRBJ2-3; D not certain. V was clipped by 6 bases and J by 1 base, with 11 bases between them. The CDR3 spans 14 residues. Germline V gives CDR1 MNHNS, CDR2 SASEGT. The CDR3 region is CASSQAGGTDTQYF. The CDR3 DNA is TGTGCCAGCAGCCAAGCTGGGGGCACAGATACGCAGTATTTT.

This sequence joins TRBV7-2 and TRBJ2-3; 12 bases align to TRBD2. This CDR3 is built from 18 residues. The V gene end was trimmed by 3 bases and the J gene end by 2 bases; junction bases not matched to a gene: 9. Germline values: CDR1 SGHTA, CDR2 FQGNSA. CDR3 in DNA: TGTGCCAGCAGCTTCGGATTTCCTAGCGGGGGGGACACAGATACGCAGTATTTT. Translation: CASSFGFPSGGDTDTQYF.

On this clonotype: The junction departs from the called germline gene at one end, perhaps through a read error. The chain links TRBV6-1 to TRBJ2-5; D not resolved. Germline V gene data show CDR1 as MNHNS and CDR2 as SASEGT. The CDR3 covers 14 residues. CDR3 in DNA: TGTGCCAGCAGTGACGGCCCAGGCGCAGAGACGCAGTACTTT. Its protein product is CASSDGPGAETQYF.

The chain joins TRBV10-1 to TRBJ2-3; 8 nucleotides line up with TRBD2. There are 14 residues in the CDR3. The V and J ends lost 10 bases and 4 bases, in that order; junction bases with no gene match: 10. CDR1 and CDR2 (germline): WNHNN, SYGVQD (reference sequence). This CDR3 reads CATAPAGASDTQYF. In nucleotides, the CDR3 is TGCGCCACCGCCCCAGCGGGAGCGTCAGATACGCAGTATTTT.

The table lists this clonotype with many counts. This chain connects TRBV7-2 to TRBJ1-4; 7 bases agree with TRBD1. The V gene's germline CDR1 is SGHTA and CDR2 FQGNSA. CDR3 length: 14 amino acids. V shed 5 bases, J shed 8 bases, and the junction held 8 bases outside the gene matches. The CDR3 nucleotides read TGTGCCAGCAGCCCCCAGGGGGGAGGCGAAAAACTGTTTTTT. Translated: CASSPQGGGEKLFF.

The chain employs TRBV6-5 and TRBJ2-5, with TRBD2 matching 9 bases. CDR1 is MNHEY, CDR2 SVGAGI, per germline. The V gene end was trimmed by 3 bases and the J gene end by 11 bases; junction bases not matched to a gene: 19. This CDR3 is 17 amino acids long. CDR3 nucleotide sequence: TGTGCCAGCAGTTATCGAGGGACGGCGGGGGGGCAGAGTGAGCAGTACTTC. This translates into CASSYRGTAGGQSEQYF.

In its sample, this clonotype ranks as medium-sized (0.01 to 0.1%). V gene TRBV7-2 combines with J gene TRBJ2-1; TRBD2 agrees at 12 bases. Germline V gene sequence: CDR1 SGHTA, CDR2 FQGNSA. V was pared by 1 base and J by 8 bases, with 6 bases of the junction left unmatched. The CDR3 runs to 16 residues. The CDR3: CASSLVASGRAHEQFF. Written as DNA, the CDR3 is TGTGCCAGCAGCTTAGTCGCTAGCGGGAGGGCTCATGAGCAGTTCTTC. Variable domain in full (rest from reference TRBV7-2 and TRBJ2-1): GAGVSQSPSNKVTEKGKDVELRCDPISGHTALYWYRQSLGQGLEFLIYFQGNSAPDKSGLPSDRFSAERTGGSVSTLTIQRTQQEDSAVYLCASSLVASGRAHEQFFGPGTRLTVL.

In this sample, this clonotype turned up once. The chain is built from TRBV7-2 and TRBJ2-5; TRBD2 matches 9 bases. The J call may be incorrect, as the DNA end agrees better with TRBJ2-7. Per the germline V gene, CDR1 is SGHTA and CDR2 is FQGNSA. CDR3 length: 15 amino acids. The CDR3 DNA sequence: TGTGCCAGCACCCGAGGGGGCGGGAGGGTTCACGAGCAGTACTTC. The encoded protein is CASTRGGGRVHEQYF.

The V call is TRBV27, the J call TRBJ2-4; D may be TRBD2 (6 bases). The germline V and J ends were trimmed by 9 bases and 5 bases, with 20 bases remaining between them. Germline assignment: CDR1 MNHEY and CDR2 SMNVEV (reference sequence). The CDR3 has 15 residues. CDR3 in amino acids: CARGPGTRGENIQYF. The CDR3 coding sequence is TGTGCCAGGGGGCCGGGGACTCGCGGGGAAAACATTCAGTACTTC.

On this clonotype itself: Relative to the germline gene, one junction end is altered; a read error may explain this. The CDR3 reads CATGVGGTDTQYF. For the CDR3, the DNA is TGCGCCACGGGGGTGGGAGGCACAGACACGCAGTACTTT. The chain has TRBV10-2 and TRBJ2-3; D is perhaps TRBD2 (6 bases). Germline V gene data show CDR1 as WSHSY and CDR2 as SAAADI. This CDR3 spans 13 amino acids.

The table lists this clonotype with a few counts. The CDR3 sequence: CASSYSGGLAGGYETQYF. CDR3 coding DNA: TGTGCCAGCAGTTACTCAGGGGGACTAGCGGGAGGGTATGAGACCCAGTACTTC. The chain combines TRBV6-5 with TRBJ2-5; 16 bases agree with TRBD2. The V gene's germline CDR1 is MNHEY and CDR2 SVGAGI. The CDR3 is 18 residues long. V shed 0 bases, J shed 5 bases, and the junction held 6 bases outside the gene matches.

This clonotype is termed medium-sized. This chain uses TRBV6-1 with TRBJ2-1; 7 nucleotides line up with TRBD1. After removal of 7 bases from V and 4 bases from J, the junction contained 10 bases not matched to a gene. The CDR3 has 15 amino acids. The germline V gene encodes CDR1 MNHNS and CDR2 SASEGT. The CDR3, as DNA: TGTGCCAGCAACCACAGGGGAAGGGGATACAATGAGCAGTTCTTC. Translation gives CASNHRGRGYNEQFF.

With respect to this clonotype: At one end, the junction sequence differs from germline, possibly due to a read error. This chain uses TRBV6-1 with TRBJ2-5; maybe TRBD2 (7 bases). The germline V gene has CDR1 MNHNS and CDR2 SASEGT. This CDR3 has 15 residues. CDR3 sequence: CARGGGGGDQETQYF. The CDR3, as DNA: TGTGCCAGGGGGGGGGGGGGCGGAGACCAAGAGACGCAGTACTTC.

In its sample, this clonotype was seen many times. This chain uses TRBV6-1 with TRBJ2-2; D possibly matches TRBD1 or TRBD2 (5 bases each). V lost 8 bases and J 7 bases, leaving 8 bases between the germline ends. Germline CDR1 reads MNHNS; CDR2 reads SASEGT. CDR3 size: 11 residues. The CDR3 DNA follows: TGTGCCAGCGGGGGTGTCGGGGAGCTGTTTTTT. Encoded protein: CASGGVGELFF.

This clonotype was detected a few times. V usage is TRBV6-4 and J usage is TRBJ2-1; 8 nucleotides align to TRBD1. Looked up from germline, CDR1 is MRHNA and CDR2 is SNTAGT. V trimming: 2 bases; J trimming: 8 bases; junction bases outside the gene matches: 8. The CDR3 is 15 residues long. The DNA for the CDR3 is TGTGCCAGCAGTGACGTGGGGACAGGTCTCGATGAGCAGTTCTTC. Residues: CASSDVGTGLDEQFF.

The CDR3 here is CASSHSMGGTQYF. CDR3 nucleotides: TGTGCCAGCAGCCATAGTATGGGGGGGACCCAGTACTTC. The chain couples TRBV27 to TRBJ2-5; weak D call: TRBD2 (6 bases). V was cut by 6 bases and J by 7 bases, with 15 bases left in between. CDR3 length: 13 residues. CDR1 MNHEY and CDR2 SMNVEV come from the germline V gene (reference sequence).

This clonotype was observed many times. The rearrangement links TRBV7-2 to TRBJ2-7; 8 positions agree with TRBD1. In germline, CDR1 is SGHTA, CDR2 FQGNSA. The CDR3 has 15 amino acids. V lost 1 base to trimming and J lost 3 bases; unmatched junction nucleotides: 5. CDR3 sequence: CASSLGRTGIYEQYF. CDR3 DNA sequence: TGTGCCAGCAGCTTAGGGCGGACAGGGATCTACGAGCAGTACTTC.

Sample share makes this clonotype large (0.1 to 1%). The CDR3 is CASSEPLNLDRNEQFF. The CDR3, as DNA: TGTGCCAGCAGCGAACCCCTAAACTTGGACAGGAATGAGCAGTTCTTC. The V and J genes are TRBV6-1 and TRBJ2-1, with 7 bases aligning to TRBD1. The germline V gene encodes CDR1 MNHNS and CDR2 SASEGT. The CDR3 contains 16 residues. V was clipped by 6 bases and J by 7 bases; unmatched bases: 15.

CDR3 residues: CASSRDKYEQYF. As DNA, the CDR3 is TGTGCCAGCAGCCGGGACAAATACGAGCAGTACTTC. This chain uses TRBV6-1 with TRBJ2-1; D might be TRBD1 (6 bases). The J call is in doubt because the DNA end fits TRBJ2-7 better. The CDR3 sequence is 12 residues long. CDR1 MNHNS and CDR2 SASEGT come from the germline V gene.

CDR3 protein: CASSGLAGVHEQYF. CDR3 DNA: TGTGCCAGCAGTGGGCTAGCGGGAGTACATGAGCAGTACTTC. The chain couples TRBV6-1 to TRBJ2-5; 10 bases agree with TRBD2. The CDR3 has 14 amino acids. J lost 11 bases, V lost 4 bases, and 10 bases had no gene match. The germline CDR1 and CDR2 sequences are MNHNS and SASEGT.

This chain links TRBV6-1 with TRBJ2-4, with 7 positions matching TRBD2. Trimming removed 7 bases from V and 13 bases from J; junction bases left unmatched: 16. CDR3 length: 14 amino acids. Germline V gene data show CDR1 as MNHNS and CDR2 as SASEGT. Here the CDR3 reads CASMKRDAKNMQYF. CDR3 sequence (DNA): TGTGCCAGCATGAAGCGGGATGCCAAAAATATGCAGTACTTC.

This chain connects TRBV6-1 to TRBJ2-1; tentative D call: TRBD2 (6 bases). V lost 3 bases, J lost 5 bases, and 14 bases lay in between. The CDR3 spans 15 residues. Germline V gene lookup returns CDR1 MNHNS and CDR2 SASEGT. CDR3 nucleotide sequence: TGTGCCAGCAGTGAGTCTAGGGACTCAAACAATGAGCAGTTCTTC. It is translated as CASSESRDSNNEQFF.

About this clonotype itself: At one of its ends the junction is not consistent with the germline gene, which may arise from a read error. This chain's CDR3 is CACRGAGGRDRETQYF. CDR3 nucleotide sequence: TGTGCCTGCAGGGGGGCCGGGGGACGGGACCGAGAGACCCAGTACTTC. The rearrangement links TRBV6-1 to TRBJ2-5; TRBD1 might be the D (7 bases). The CDR3 is 16 amino acids. In germline, CDR1 is MNHNS, CDR2 SASEGT.

This clonotype was seen more than once but under ten times. The chain employs TRBV6-5 and TRBJ2-5; TRBD2 might be the D (5 bases). The J call could be wrong; TRBJ2-7 is a better fit for the DNA end. The CDR3 consists of 17 residues. The V gene's germline CDR1 is MNHEY and CDR2 SVGAGI. The CDR3 DNA reads TGTGCCAGCAGTTACAGTTTTATGGCGGTCGGGGCCTACGAGCAGTACTTC. Translating gives CASSYSFMAVGAYEQYF.

A note on this clonotype: An end of the junction differs from the germline gene, which may be a read error. For the CDR3, the DNA is TGTGCGGGCAGACTGGGGGGTGACCCAGAGACGCAGTATTTT. Amino acids: CAGRLGGDPETQYF. The chain is built from TRBV6-1 and TRBJ2-3; D may be TRBD2 (6 bases). The CDR3 is 14 residues long. In germline, CDR1 is MNHNS, CDR2 SASEGT.

The chain employs TRBV6-1 and TRBJ2-3; no clear D. V was clipped by 0 bases and J by 9 bases, with 19 bases between them. CDR3 length: 16 residues. The germline CDR1 and CDR2 sequences are MNHNS and SASEGT. CDR3 nucleotide sequence: TGTGCCAGCAGTGAAGCGCCGCTGGGATCCGAAGACACGCAGTATTTT. This codes for CASSEAPLGSEDTQYF.

In this sample, this clonotype turned up many times. The genes are TRBV12-3 or TRBV12-4 and TRBJ1-2; TRBD1 is a possible D gene (5 bases). The V and J ends lost 1 base and 6 bases respectively, with 15 bases between them. The CDR3 spans 15 residues. For the CDR3, the DNA is TGTGCCAGCAGTTTAGGGGGGTCGGGGACGGATGGCTACACCTTC. Protein sequence: CASSLGGSGTDGYTF.

This clonotype came up a few times. The chain joins TRBV7-9 to TRBJ2-7; possibly TRBD1 or TRBD2 for D (5 bases each). The V end was cut by 0 bases, the J end by 5 bases, with 5 bases between. CDR1 SEHNR and CDR2 FQNEAQ come from the germline V gene (reference sequence). The CDR3 contains 12 residues. CDR3 nucleotides: TGTGCCAGCAGCTTAGCGGGGGACGAGCAGTACTTC. It codes for CASSLAGDEQYF.

The rearrangement joins TRBV6-1 to TRBJ2-4; either TRBD1 or TRBD2 may fit D (5 bases each). V lost 6 bases and J 13 bases, leaving 25 bases between the germline ends. This CDR3 region has 15 residues. In germline, CDR1 is MNHNS, CDR2 SASEGT. CDR3 sequence: CASSSGLGDKDTQYF. In DNA, the CDR3 is TGTGCCAGCAGCTCGGGGCTGGGAGACAAAGACACGCAGTACTTC.

Points on this clonotype: Germline is not matched at one junction end, which may reflect a read error. The chain combines TRBV7-6 with TRBJ2-6, with a possible D match to TRBD1 (5 bases). Looked up from germline, CDR1 is SGHVS and CDR2 is FNYEAQ. The CDR3 loop spans 19 amino acids. Written as DNA, the CDR3 is TGTGCCAGCAGCTTAGCAATGGCCGAGTCTTCCTCTGGGGCCTACGACCAGTCTTTC. It translates to CASSLAMAESSSGAYDQSF. The complete variable domain, with remaining parts taken from reference TRBV7-6 and TRBJ2-6, reads GAGVSQSPRYKVTKRGQDVALRCDPISGHVSLYWYRQALGQGPEFLTYFNYEAQQDKSGLPNDRFSAERPEGSISTLTIQRTEQRDSAMYRCASSLAMAESSSGAYDQSFGAGSRLTVL.

This clonotype was seen more than once but under ten times. This rearrangement joins TRBV6-1 to TRBJ2-5, with 9 bases lining up with TRBD2. CDR1 and CDR2 from the germline V gene are MNHNS and SASEGT. This CDR3 has 14 residues. V lost 6 bases to trimming and J lost 4 bases; unmatched junction nucleotides: 6. Here the CDR3 DNA reads TGTGCCAGCAGCCACAAGACTAGCGGAGAGACCCAGTACTTC. Its translation is CASSHKTSGETQYF.